This TCR beta chain was identified during a study of blood T cell repertoires in COVID-19. At the level of the study: Nucleic acid was either cDNA or gDNA, and it came from T cells, B-cell-depleted T cells, or PBMCs.

The age range of participants was about 18 to 95 years, with residence in around 22 US areas. V gave up 8 bases and J gave up 5 bases, with 10 bases separating them. Looked up from germline, CDR1 is SGHTA and CDR2 is FQGNSA. The CDR3 consists of 11 residues. Libraries were prepared by immunoSEQ multiplex PCR; TCRdb keeps only in-frame clonotypes and omits some of them. The sample holds roughly 300,000 clones, around 86% seen once. This sequence joins TRBV7-2 and TRBJ2-7; possible D gene TRBD2, 5 bases. This TCR was sampled from a young man who had recovered from COVID-19. Sequenced input: PBMCs or T cells enriched from blood (not recorded which). The CDR3 region is CASGWRDEQYF. In DNA, the CDR3 is TGTGCCAGCGGTTGGCGGGACGAGCAGTACTTC.